The text below deals with one T cell receptor beta chain. The treatment here: some 20 received Ad26.COV2.S at low or high dose, single or two shots; roughly 5 received placebo; per-sample allocation not given. Sampling occurred on day 63 after the first vaccine or placebo injection. This sample was taken from a study of Ad26.COV2.S vaccination and SARS-CoV-2 variants. About the research overall: Participants got Ad26.COV2.S intramuscularly, once or twice 56 days apart.

Assay: immunoSEQ multiplex PCR; the TCRdb copy retains only in-frame clones and omits some. There are about 400,000 clones in the sample; roughly 90% occur only once, and approximately 1.9% lies in the top ten. The sample was peripheral blood, taken in a trial of Ad26.COV2.S vaccine versus placebo. The source is a person between 18 and 60 years old who received the Ad26.COV2.S COVID-19 vaccine or a placebo.

CDR3: CASSRGTGGSGELFF. The CDR3 region has the DNA TGTGCCAGCAGCCGCGGGACAGGGGGCTCCGGGGAGCTGTTTTTT. The chain has TRBV9 and TRBJ2-2; TRBD1 agrees at 12 bases. V shed 4 bases, J shed 6 bases, and the junction held 4 bases outside the gene matches. The CDR3 is 15 amino acids. The germline gives CDR1 SGDLS, CDR2 YYNGEE.